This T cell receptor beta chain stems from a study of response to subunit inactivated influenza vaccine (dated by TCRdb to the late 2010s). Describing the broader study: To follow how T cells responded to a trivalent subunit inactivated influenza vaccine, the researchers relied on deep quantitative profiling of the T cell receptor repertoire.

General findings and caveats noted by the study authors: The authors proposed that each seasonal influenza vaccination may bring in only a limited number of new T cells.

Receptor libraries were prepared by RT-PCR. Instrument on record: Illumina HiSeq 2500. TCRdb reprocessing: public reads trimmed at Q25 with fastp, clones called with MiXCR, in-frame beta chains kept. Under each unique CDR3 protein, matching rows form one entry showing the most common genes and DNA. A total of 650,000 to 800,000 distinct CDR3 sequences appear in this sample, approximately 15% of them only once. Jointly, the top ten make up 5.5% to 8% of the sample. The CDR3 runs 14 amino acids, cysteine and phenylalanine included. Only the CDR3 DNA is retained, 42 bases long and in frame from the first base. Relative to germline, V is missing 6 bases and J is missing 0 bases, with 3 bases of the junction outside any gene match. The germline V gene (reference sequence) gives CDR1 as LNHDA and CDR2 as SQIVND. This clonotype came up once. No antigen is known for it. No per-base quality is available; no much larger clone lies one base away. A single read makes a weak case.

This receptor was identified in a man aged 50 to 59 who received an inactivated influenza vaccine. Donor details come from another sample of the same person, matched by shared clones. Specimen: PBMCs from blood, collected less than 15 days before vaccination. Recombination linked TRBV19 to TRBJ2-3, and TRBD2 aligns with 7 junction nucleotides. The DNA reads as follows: TGTGCCAGTAGCCAGCGGGGTAGCACAGATACGCAGTATTTT. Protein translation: CASSQRGSTDTQYF.